This entry concerns a single TCR beta chain. What it binds is unknown. The PCR was carried out with 60 Vbeta primers and 13 Jbeta primers. The assay was immunoSEQ multiplex PCR, and TCRdb's table has in-frame clones only and misses some. Of 160,000 or so clones in the sample, around 84% were seen once. The sample belongs to a study of cytomegalovirus exposure and HLA in healthy donors. Study results and limitations: The number of N-insertions in an Asian-associated ancestry cluster was reportedly below the 666-donor mean in a later analysis.

Per germline, CDR1 MNHEY and CDR2 SVGAGI. Trimming cost V 7 bases and J 2 bases; bases outside gene matches: 3. This CDR3 has 15 amino acids. Material for sequencing was PBMCs. This clonotype originated in a man between 18 and 35 years old in good health and CMV-seronegative. The chain employs TRBV6-5 and TRBJ2-1; 12 bases line up with TRBD2. CDR3 region: CASNPSGGAYNEQFF. DNA for the CDR3: TGTGCCAGCAACCCTAGCGGGGGGGCCTACAATGAGCAGTTCTTC.